What follows is one T cell receptor (beta chain) and its context. TCRdb's copy holds only in-frame clones and misses some; the assay was immunoSEQ multiplex PCR. The data hold about 23,000 clones, with 85% to 90% observed a single time. V was shortened by 4 bases and J by 10 bases, with 25 bases between the two germline ends. CDR3 length: 17 amino acids. Germline lookup yields CDR1 SEHNR and CDR2 FQNEAQ (reference sequence). Described time point: cycle 4 day 1 (C4D1), after more than 5 weeks of nivolumab. Every one of the patients relapsed after autologous stem cell transplantation (brentuximab vedotin exposure was variable). This sample is drawn from a study of PD-1 blockade in classical Hodgkin lymphoma. Overall study: Patients got intravenous nivolumab 3 mg/kg every 2 weeks.

This sequence originates from a human donor with classical Hodgkin lymphoma. This sequence joins TRBV7-9 and TRBJ2-2; D not resolved. The sample in question was peripheral blood mononuclear cells (PBMCs), obtained before the fourth cycle of nivolumab. The CDR3 region is CASSSFKVLPQRAELFF. CDR3 sequence (DNA): TGTGCCAGCAGCTCATTTAAGGTACTACCCCAACGAGCGGAGCTGTTTTTT.